The 27 T cell receptor beta chains reported below all come from one sample, sequenced in a study of blood T cell repertoires in COVID-19. Profiled with immunoSEQ multiplex PCR; TCRdb holds only in-frame clones, not every one. Seen here are approximately 240,000 clones, 82% observed once, and the top ten hold 4.9%. The source material was peripheral blood. Receptor source: a woman older than 75 with active or convalescent COVID-19.

The genes are TRBV12-5 and TRBJ1-2; D may be TRBD1 (5 bases). Germline V gene data show CDR1 as LGHNT and CDR2 as FRNRAP. The V and J ends lost 2 bases and 7 bases respectively, with 11 bases between them. The CDR3 spans 13 residues. CDR3 sequence (DNA): TGTGCTAGTGGTTTGCCAGGGTTCAGTGGCTACACCTTC. Encoded protein: CASGLPGFSGYTF.

This clone appeared a few times. Within the sample, other DNA sequences also encode this same CDR3. The V gene is TRBV5-1, the J gene TRBJ1-1; perhaps TRBD1 as D (5 bases). The length of the CDR3 is 14 residues. The germline gives CDR1 SGHRS, CDR2 YFSETQ. Trimming took off 1 base at V and 2 bases at J, with 9 bases between the two ends. The CDR3 loop reads CASSLQGANTEAFF. The CDR3 DNA reads TGCGCCAGCAGCTTGCAAGGGGCCAACACTGAAGCTTTCTTT.

The rearrangement links TRBV28 to TRBJ1-2; 7 bases are a match to TRBD1. V lost 6 bases to trimming and J lost 3 bases; unmatched junction nucleotides: 7. Germline loops: CDR1 MDHEN, CDR2 SYDVKM. This CDR3 is 14 amino acids long. The CDR3 loop reads CASRPRQGDYGYTF. Here the CDR3 DNA reads TGTGCCAGCAGGCCGAGACAGGGTGACTATGGCTACACCTTC.

The J gene is TRBJ2-1, the V gene TRBV5-6; 9 nucleotides line up with TRBD2. V gave up 1 base and J gave up 8 bases; unmatched junction bases: 4. CDR1 is SGHDT, CDR2 YYEEEE, per germline. The CDR3 spans 14 residues. The CDR3 nucleotides are TGTGCCAGCAGCTTGTCGGGACTAGCCGATGAGCAGTTCTTC. This codes for CASSLSGLADEQFF.

The rearrangement uses TRBV28 and TRBJ2-7; 7 bases map to TRBD1. The trim removed 5 bases at V and 4 bases at J, leaving 14 bases unmatched. Germline V gene sequence: CDR1 MDHEN, CDR2 SYDVKM. The CDR3 length is 16 residues. CDR3 protein: CASSLTGNPVRYEQYF. DNA for the CDR3: TGTGCCAGCAGTCTGACAGGGAACCCTGTTAGATACGAGCAGTACTTC.

This chain joins TRBV19 and TRBJ2-1, with TRBD1 matching 10 bases. Germline trimming cut 6 bases from V and 3 bases from J; bases unmatched to any gene: 8. Per the germline V gene, CDR1 is LNHDA and CDR2 is SQIVND (reference sequence). The CDR3 is made up of 16 amino acids. CDR3 coding DNA: TGTGCCAGTAGCCGGCTGGGGACAGGGGACTACAATGAGCAGTTCTTC. Protein sequence: CASSRLGTGDYNEQFF.

CDR3 coding DNA: TGTGCTAGTTCCCCTCCAGGGTCAAACTATGGCTACACCTTC. Encoded protein: CASSPPGSNYGYTF. The rearrangement links TRBV12-5 to TRBJ1-2; a possible D gene is TRBD1 (5 bases). The CDR3 loop spans 14 amino acids. Germline-derived CDR1 and CDR2 are LGHNT and FRNRAP. Trimming pared 8 bases from V and 2 bases from J, leaving 15 bases between.

The chain couples TRBV19 to TRBJ1-1; 9 bases align to TRBD1. Per germline, CDR1 LNHDA and CDR2 SQIVND (reference sequence). The CDR3 has 14 amino acids. Trimming at V came to 4 bases and at J to 2 bases, leaving 2 bases not matched to a gene. CDR3 nucleotide sequence: TGTGCCAGTAGTAAAACAGGGGGCAACACTGAAGCTTTCTTT. Translation gives CASSKTGGNTEAFF.

The sample holds one count of this clone. The DNA of the CDR3 is TGTGCCAGCAGGTTACCGCAACAGGAGACAGGGGGCGTCGGCACCGGGGAGCTGTTTTTT. Translated: CASRLPQQETGGVGTGELFF. The V gene is TRBV7-8, the J gene TRBJ2-2; 10 bases agree with TRBD1. CDR1 is SGHVS and CDR2 is FQNEAQ in the germline V gene. The CDR3 totals 20 residues. Trimming cost V 6 bases and J 4 bases; bases outside gene matches: 20.

This clone was seen only once. V gene TRBV6-5 combines with J gene TRBJ1-1; the match to TRBD1 covers 7 bases. This CDR3 region has 13 residues. V lost 6 bases, J lost 11 bases, and 12 bases stayed unmatched. CDR1 MNHEY and CDR2 SVGAGI come from the germline V gene. This chain's CDR3 is CASSQFGQAKAFF. The CDR3 nucleotides read TGTGCCAGCAGCCAATTCGGACAGGCGAAGGCTTTCTTT.

The chain uses TRBV2 and TRBJ1-6, with 7 bases identical to TRBD1. Germline values: CDR1 SNHLY, CDR2 FYNNEI. Trimming removed 2 bases from V and 6 bases from J; junction bases left unmatched: 4. The CDR3 runs to 15 residues. The CDR3 spells CASSESGQSNSPLHF. The CDR3, as DNA: TGTGCCAGCAGTGAATCGGGACAGAGTAATTCACCCCTCCACTTT.

The gene calls are TRBV28 and TRBJ1-4; possibly TRBD1 for D (5 bases). This CDR3 spans 16 amino acids. In germline, CDR1 is MDHEN, CDR2 SYDVKM. The ends were cut back, 3 bases at V and 5 bases at J, with 16 bases in the middle. CDR3 nucleotide sequence: TGTGCCAGCAGTTTTACGAGAGCAGGGAGGAATGAAAAACTGTTTTTT. This encodes CASSFTRAGRNEKLFF.

The gene calls are TRBV6-5 and TRBJ2-1; D possibly corresponds to TRBD2 (6 bases). Germline loops: CDR1 MNHEY, CDR2 SVGAGI. The V end lost 6 bases, the J end lost 1 base, and 13 bases lay between the germline ends. The CDR3 runs to 15 residues. The CDR3 loop is CASRGGKSSYNEQFF. The CDR3 DNA follows: TGTGCCAGCAGGGGGGGTAAGTCGTCCTACAATGAGCAGTTCTTC.

The chain carries TRBV27 and TRBJ2-7; the D gene is possibly TRBD1 (6 bases). The germline CDR1 and CDR2 sequences are MNHEY and SMNVEV (reference sequence). The CDR3 length is 13 residues. Between the trimmed V and J ends, which lost 3 bases and 1 base, there was a span of 7 bases. CDR3 loop: CASSFRGSYEQYF. CDR3 DNA sequence: TGTGCCAGCAGTTTCAGGGGTTCCTACGAGCAGTACTTC.

The chain joins TRBV27 to TRBJ2-1; the D gene is possibly TRBD1 (6 bases). Germline V CDR1 and CDR2: MNHEY, SMNVEV (reference sequence). V shed 6 bases and J shed 3 bases, with 15 bases lying between them. The CDR3 consists of 15 residues. The CDR3 loop reads CASSLEGDSYNEQFF. The CDR3 coding sequence is TGTGCCAGCAGCCTCGAGGGGGATAGCTACAATGAGCAGTTCTTC.

The chain links TRBV28 to TRBJ1-2; possibly TRBD1 for D (5 bases). V lost 8 bases and J lost 5, with 18 bases in between. Germline lookup yields CDR1 MDHEN and CDR2 SYDVKM. There are 14 residues in the CDR3. As DNA, the CDR3 is TGTGCCAGCGTGTCCTCAGGGAGGGGATATGGCTACACCTTC. This gives the protein CASVSSGRGYGYTF.

In this sample, this clone turned up many times. The V gene is TRBV18, the J gene TRBJ2-5; D is undetermined. The length of the CDR3 is 13 residues. Germline-derived CDR1 and CDR2 are KGHSH and LQKENI. The germline V and J ends were trimmed by 3 bases and 1 base, with 6 bases remaining between them. The chain's CDR3 is CASSPSLQETQYF. The DNA of the CDR3 is TGTGCCAGCTCACCGAGCCTCCAAGAGACCCAGTACTTC.

The rearrangement joins TRBV5-4 to TRBJ2-3; 12 bases map to TRBD2. The CDR3 runs to 19 residues. V shed 0 bases and J 4 bases; nucleotides not matched to a gene: 12. CDR1 and CDR2 from the germline V gene are SGHNT and YYREEE (reference sequence). The CDR3 sequence: CASSLALLAGGRGSDTQYF. The CDR3, as DNA: TGTGCCAGCAGCTTGGCTTTGCTAGCGGGGGGGCGTGGGTCAGATACGCAGTATTTT.

This chain connects TRBV10-2 to TRBJ1-1; a possible D gene is TRBD1 (6 bases). CDR1 is WSHSY, CDR2 SAAADI, per germline. V shed 6 bases and J shed 2 bases, with 16 bases lying between them. The CDR3 has 15 residues. In DNA form, the CDR3 reads TGCGCCAGCAGGAGGGGACAAGTAGGAAACACTGAAGCTTTCTTT. As protein: CASRRGQVGNTEAFF.

CDR3 bases: TGTGCCAGTAGCCAGGGGTCTCGGGTCACTGAAGCTTTCTTT. It is translated as CASSQGSRVTEAFF. This sequence joins TRBV19 and TRBJ1-1; tentative D call: TRBD1 (6 bases). Germline V gene data show CDR1 as LNHDA and CDR2 as SQIVND (reference sequence). The ends were cut back, 6 bases at V and 4 bases at J, with 15 bases in the middle. The CDR3 loop spans 14 amino acids. Drawing the rest from reference TRBV19 and TRBJ1-1, the complete variable domain is DGGITQSPKYLFRKEGQNVTLSCEQNLNHDAMYWYRQDPGQGLRLIYYSQIVNDFQKGDIAEGYSVSREKKESFPLTVTSAQKNPTAFYLCASSQGSRVTEAFFGQGTRLTVV.

The chain has TRBV27 and TRBJ1-5; 8 bases map to TRBD1. The CDR3 covers 15 residues. Germline V lookup: CDR1 MNHEY, CDR2 SMNVEV (reference sequence). The junction had 6 bases not matched to a gene; V was cut back by 7 bases and J by 1 base. Here the CDR3 DNA reads TGTGCCAGCACCTCCGGGACAGGAAGCAATCAGCCCCAGCATTTT. Its protein product is CASTSGTGSNQPQHF.

CDR3 amino acids: CASSLGAGNQPQHF. The CDR3 coding sequence is TGCGCCAGCAGCTTGGGAGCCGGCAATCAGCCCCAGCATTTT. The gene calls are TRBV5-1 and TRBJ1-5; the D is unclear. CDR1 SGHRS and CDR2 YFSETQ come from the germline V gene. With 0 bases removed from V and 2 bases from J, the gap between germline ends came to 6 bases. The CDR3 has 14 amino acids.

The CDR3 DNA follows: TGTGCCATCACTCCCAGTCCGGCAGGAAATGATGGCTACACCTTC. Translation gives CAITPSPAGNDGYTF. The chain uses TRBV10-3 and TRBJ1-2, with no clear D. The germline V and J ends were trimmed by 7 bases and 6 bases, with 21 bases remaining between them. The CDR3 contains 15 residues. Germline CDR1 ENHRY, CDR2 SYGVKD.

V usage is TRBV4-1 and J usage is TRBJ2-7; tentatively, D is TRBD2 (7 bases). CDR3 length equals 16 residues. Per the germline V gene, CDR1 is MGHRA and CDR2 is YSYEKL. With 4 bases removed from V and 2 bases from J, the gap between germline ends came to 18 bases. The CDR3 loop is CASSPLWGGVTYEQYF. The CDR3 DNA reads TGCGCCAGCAGCCCTTTGTGGGGGGGCGTAACCTACGAGCAGTACTTC.

The rearrangement joins TRBV28 to TRBJ2-7; D perhaps matches TRBD1 (6 bases). This CDR3 region has 15 residues. V was pared by 5 bases and J by 4 bases, with 18 bases between. The germline V gene has CDR1 MDHEN and CDR2 SYDVKM. For the CDR3, the DNA is TGTGCCAGCAGTGTGACAGGAGGACGGATTTACGAGCAGTACTTC. This translates into CASSVTGGRIYEQYF.

V is TRBV18 and J is TRBJ2-1; TRBD1 matches 9 bases. The CDR3 totals 14 residues. Unmatched junction bases numbered 3, after V lost 5 bases and J lost 4 bases. Germline V gene sequence: CDR1 KGHSH, CDR2 LQKENI. The CDR3 DNA sequence: TGTGCCAGCTCATTACAGGGGGCTTACAATGAGCAGTTCTTC. Translation: CASSLQGAYNEQFF.

The rearrangement links TRBV5-1 to TRBJ2-1; D is possibly TRBD1 (6 bases). CDR3 length: 12 residues. The V and J ends lost 2 bases and 7 bases respectively, with 7 bases between them. Per the germline V gene, CDR1 is SGHRS and CDR2 is YFSETQ. CDR3 in amino acids: CASSLQGNEQFF. CDR3 DNA: TGCGCCAGCAGCTTACAGGGTAATGAGCAGTTCTTC.